Each of the 6 T cell receptor beta chains below was sequenced from the same sample in a study of tumor-infiltrating lymphocytes in primary liver carcinoma. A constant-region primer served to make TCR beta cDNA from around 500 ng total RNA. Three nested multiplex PCR rounds, a slightly modified ARM-PCR, produced the libraries for TCR beta. The first two PCR rounds, approximately 11 cycles each, used TRBV1-TRBV30 forward primers and a C-beta reverse primer. TCRdb processed the multiplex PCR reads anew with MiXCR; each CDR3 protein has one entry. The sample records 90,000 to 100,000 distinct CDR3 sequences, around 63% being singletons. From about 19-30 mg of unsorted bulk tissue, DNA and RNA were co-extracted together. Sequenced: liver tumor tissue from sampling region 5. Sample subset: tumor region T5, tumor centre. The receptors derive from a woman aged 55-75 years with primary liver carcinoma and hepatitis B virus infection.

This clonotype was observed at least ten times. The rearrangement links TRBV28 to TRBJ1-2, with D hard to call. Germline V gene sequence: CDR1 MDHEN, CDR2 SYDVKM. The V and J ends lost 10 bases and 8 bases respectively, with 8 bases between them. The CDR3 contains 9 residues. The CDR3 loop is CAIGVGYTF. CDR3 coding DNA: TGTGCCATTGGAGTGGGCTACACCTTC.

This clonotype was counted once. A read error may explain this, as a much larger clone is one base away. This chain links TRBV6-1 with TRBJ1-5; D remains ambiguous. CDR1 and CDR2 from the germline V gene are MNHNS and SASEGT. This CDR3 has 12 amino acids. The CDR3 protein is CVSSQDNQPQHF. In DNA form, the CDR3 reads TGTGTCAGCAGCCAAGACAATCAGCCCCAGCATTTT.

This clonotype was seen at least ten times. The chain joins TRBV6-2 or TRBV6-3 to TRBJ2-1, with TRBD2 as a possible D gene (5 bases). There are 15 residues in the CDR3. V dropped 0 bases and J dropped 7 bases, with 13 bases sitting between them. Germline V gene sequence: CDR1 MNHEY, CDR2 SVGEGT. The CDR3 sequence is CASSYSSRGLNEQFF. The CDR3 DNA reads as TGTGCCAGCAGTTACTCTAGTCGGGGTTTGAATGAGCAGTTCTTC.

By sample share, this clonotype is medium-sized. The chain couples TRBV11-2 to TRBJ2-1; D ambiguous. The CDR3 contains 14 residues. The germline V gene encodes CDR1 SGHAT and CDR2 FQNNGV. V was shortened by 1 base and J by 8 bases, with 12 bases between the two germline ends. The CDR3 is CASSLAARNDEQFF. The CDR3 region has the DNA TGTGCCAGCAGCTTAGCCGCGAGGAACGATGAGCAGTTCTTC.

A remark on this clonotype: The germline gene is not matched at one end of the junction; a read error may be the cause. V gene TRBV5-6 combines with J gene TRBJ2-4; the D gene is possibly TRBD1 (6 bases). CDR1 and CDR2 (germline): SGHDT, YYEEEE. The length of the CDR3 is 17 residues. Written as DNA, the CDR3 is TGTGCCAGCAGCCGACTACAGGGTTTTAAAGCCATAAACATTCAGTACTTC. Translation: CASSRLQGFKAINIQYF.

The V call is TRBV11-2, the J call TRBJ2-3; D not certain. The V end lost 5 bases, the J end lost 0 bases, and 12 bases lay between the germline ends. The CDR3 sequence is 15 residues long. The germline CDR1 and CDR2 sequences are SGHAT and FQNNGV. CDR3 nucleotides: TGTGCCAGCAGCCCCTCAGCGACTAGCACAGATACGCAGTATTTT. It yields the protein CASSPSATSTDTQYF.